This is a list of T cell receptor beta chains from one sample in a study of T-cell memory formation after mild COVID-19. TCRdb re-analysed the 5' RACE reads in MiXCR, keeping a single row per CDR3 protein. Seen here are 110,000 to 150,000 distinct CDR3 sequences, roughly 24% observed once, and the top ten hold roughly 25%. The sample was PBMCs or a T cell subset sorted from them (not recorded which). The receptors come from an adult woman who had mild COVID-19 (a few samples of this study predate the infection). Cell type and time point are not known. CDR3s include the opening cysteine and the closing phenylalanine or tryptophan. A D gene is named only where the DNA matches it firmly. Size is omitted from some rows. Given values are once, few, many or a class for expanded clones.

v_gene	d_gene	j_gene	abundance	CDR3aa	CDR3nt
TRBV9	NA	TRBJ2-1	NA	CASSVDSHSSYNEQFF	TGTGCCAGCAGCGTAGATTCACACAGCTCCTACAATGAGCAGTTCTTC
TRBV12-3/TRBV12-4	NA	TRBJ1-1	few	CASSVDGGGTEAFF	TGTGCCAGCAGTGTCGATGGGGGCGGCACTGAAGCTTTCTTT
TRBV5-1	TRBD1	TRBJ1-1	NA	CASSWGTGATTEAFF	TGCGCCAGCAGCTGGGGGACAGGGGCGACCACTGAAGCTTTCTTT
TRBV23-1	NA	TRBJ2-1	NA	CASTGGPNNEQFF	TGCGCCAGCACCGGAGGGCCAAACAATGAGCAGTTCTTC
TRBV20-1	TRBD1	TRBJ2-7	few	CSARDPGQGSSYEQYF	TGCAGTGCTAGAGATCCGGGACAGGGGAGCTCCTACGAGCAGTACTTC
TRBV29-1	NA	TRBJ2-5	NA	CSVHPVALATQYF	TGCAGCGTCCATCCCGTGGCTCTAGCTACCCAGTACTTC
TRBV6-5	TRBD2	TRBJ2-2	NA	CASSAGLAGGPGYTGELFF	TGTGCCAGCAGTGCCGGACTAGCGGGAGGGCCTGGTTACACCGGGGAGCTGTTTTTT
TRBV9	TRBD2	TRBJ2-7	few	CASSVDDGRGSYEQYF	TGTGCCAGCAGCGTAGATGATGGGAGGGGCTCCTACGAGCAGTACTTC
TRBV15	TRBD2	TRBJ2-5	NA	CATSRDLPGGQETQYF	TGTGCCACCAGCAGAGATCTCCCGGGGGGGCAAGAGACCCAGTACTTC
TRBV9	NA	TRBJ1-2	NA	CASSVVSGGWGDGYTF	TGTGCCAGCAGCGTAGTCTCCGGGGGTTGGGGGGATGGCTACACCTTC
TRBV6-5	TRBD1	TRBJ2-3	NA	CASRDRDNTDTQYF	TGTGCCAGCCGGGACAGGGACAACACAGATACGCAGTATTTT
TRBV9	TRBD1	TRBJ2-1	NA	CASSGGQGALGGFHEQFF	TGTGCCAGCAGCGGCGGACAGGGGGCGCTGGGGGGATTCCATGAGCAGTTCTTC
TRBV5-5	NA	TRBJ1-5	NA	CASSLAQTSNQPQHF	TGTGCCAGCAGCTTGGCCCAGACAAGCAATCAGCCCCAGCATTTT
TRBV30	NA	TRBJ2-7	few	CAWSPGAYEQYF	TGTGCCTGGAGTCCCGGCGCCTACGAGCAGTACTTC
TRBV6-1	NA	TRBJ2-1	few	CASPETGYNEQFF	TGTGCCTCTCCAGAGACAGGTTACAATGAGCAGTTCTTC
TRBV4-2	TRBD2	TRBJ2-7	once	CASSPGLAGFEQYF	TGTGCCAGCAGCCCGGGACTAGCGGGCTTTGAGCAGTACTTC
TRBV9	NA	TRBJ1-1	NA	CASSVDLGYTEAFF	TGTGCCAGCAGCGTAGATCTGGGATACACTGAAGCTTTCTTT
TRBV20-1	NA	TRBJ1-1	NA	CSASLNTEAFF	TGCAGTGCTAGCCTGAACACTGAAGCTTTCTTT
TRBV20-1	TRBD2	TRBJ2-3	NA	CSAPNPTSGGPSTDTQYF	TGCAGTGCTCCAAACCCCACTAGCGGGGGGCCTAGCACAGATACGCAGTATTTT
TRBV7-3	TRBD2	TRBJ2-1	many	CASSSYGTSYLNEQFF	TGTGCCAGCAGCTCGTACGGGACTAGCTACCTCAATGAGCAGTTCTTC
TRBV5-1	NA	TRBJ2-7	few	CASSRDGSSFHEQYF	TGCGCCAGCAGCCGAGACGGGAGCTCTTTTCACGAGCAGTACTTC
TRBV6-5	TRBD2	TRBJ2-5	few	CASSYATGGPEETQYF	TGTGCCAGCAGTTACGCGACGGGAGGGCCGGAGGAGACCCAGTACTTC
TRBV12-3/TRBV12-4	TRBD1	TRBJ1-2	NA	CASSPDRVPLLGGYTF	TGTGCCAGCAGCCCCGACAGGGTTCCACTATTGGGTGGCTACACCTTC
TRBV29-1	NA	TRBJ1-2	NA	CSVVTAGAHGYTF	TGCAGCGTTGTCACGGCGGGGGCTCATGGCTACACCTTC
TRBV4-1	NA	TRBJ2-7	few	CASSQFQSSYEQYF	TGCGCCAGCAGCCAATTCCAGTCCTCCTACGAGCAGTACTTC
TRBV5-1	NA	TRBJ2-3	NA	CASTAGQFSTDTQYF	TGCGCCAGCACCGCCGGACAGTTTAGCACAGATACGCAGTATTTT
TRBV7-9	NA	TRBJ2-3	NA	CASSSPVSDTQYF	TGTGCCAGCAGCTCCCCCGTGTCAGATACGCAGTATTTT
TRBV7-9	NA	TRBJ1-1	NA	CASSFVEGGRAEAFF	TGTGCCAGCAGCTTCGTGGAGGGGGGACGAGCTGAAGCTTTCTTT
TRBV20-1	NA	TRBJ2-2	few	CSAWGGVTGELFF	TGCAGTGCTTGGGGGGGCGTCACCGGGGAGCTGTTTTTT
TRBV6-2/TRBV6-3	NA	TRBJ2-7	NA	CASSDRFNEQYF	TGTGCCAGCAGCGACAGGTTCAACGAGCAGTACTTC
TRBV4-2	NA	TRBJ1-1	NA	CASSQEEGATEAFF	TGTGCCAGCAGCCAAGAGGAAGGTGCCACTGAAGCTTTCTTT
TRBV5-6	TRBD2	TRBJ2-1	NA	CASSFSGRSYNEQFF	TGTGCCAGCAGCTTTAGCGGGAGGTCCTACAATGAGCAGTTCTTC
TRBV20-1	NA	TRBJ2-3	few	CSAQSYRDSTDTQYF	TGCAGTGCTCAGAGTTATCGGGACAGCACAGATACGCAGTATTTT
TRBV6-2/TRBV6-3	NA	TRBJ2-7	few	CASSYMDWSSYEQYF	TGTGCCAGCAGTTATATGGACTGGAGCTCCTACGAGCAGTACTTC
TRBV20-1	NA	TRBJ2-3	few	CSAREAYLLQRLERTDTQYF	TGCAGTGCTAGAGAAGCGTACCTGCTTCAAAGACTCGAGCGCACAGATACGCAGTATTTT
TRBV5-1	TRBD2	TRBJ2-7	once	CASSWGTSGSYEQYF	TGCGCCAGCAGCTGGGGGACTAGCGGTTCCTACGAGCAGTACTTC
TRBV7-9	TRBD1	TRBJ1-2	NA	CASSTRQGYSAYGGYTF	TGTGCCAGCAGCACACGACAGGGATATTCGGCCTATGGTGGCTACACCTTC
TRBV7-8	NA	TRBJ2-1	NA	CASSLERDLNEQFF	TGTGCCAGCAGCTTAGAGAGGGACCTGAATGAGCAGTTCTTC
TRBV4-1	NA	TRBJ1-4	NA	CASTSTGEKLFF	TGCGCCAGCACCTCGACAGGAGAAAAACTGTTTTTT
TRBV7-6	NA	TRBJ2-2	NA	CASSVIPPTGELFF	TGTGCCAGCAGCGTAATACCCCCGACCGGGGAGCTGTTTTTT
TRBV13	NA	TRBJ2-7	NA	CASSLGLGLYEQYF	TGTGCCAGCAGCTTAGGGTTAGGGCTTTACGAGCAGTACTTC
TRBV4-3	NA	TRBJ2-5	NA	CASSQNNGGWQETQYF	TGCGCCAGCAGCCAGAACAACGGTGGGTGGCAAGAGACCCAGTACTTC
TRBV4-3	NA	TRBJ2-1	NA	CASSQDIPAPGDEQFF	TGCGCCAGCAGCCAAGATATTCCGGCCCCGGGCGATGAGCAGTTCTTC
TRBV20-1	NA	TRBJ1-1	few	CRVLDRQNTEAFF	TGCAGGGTACTGGACAGACAGAACACTGAAGCTTTCTTT
TRBV15	NA	TRBJ2-3	few	CATSRDWASEGTDTQYF	TGTGCCACCAGCAGAGATTGGGCTAGCGAAGGAACAGATACGCAGTATTTT
TRBV30	TRBD2	TRBJ2-1	few	CAWSSAGEQFF	TGTGCCTGGAGTTCAGCGGGAGAGCAGTTCTTC
TRBV24-1	TRBD1	TRBJ2-3	few	CATSDPQTGYWTATQYF	TGTGCCACCAGTGATCCCCAGACAGGGTATTGGACGGCTACGCAGTATTTT
TRBV29-1	TRBD2	TRBJ2-2	few	CSVGPGLADNTGELFF	TGCAGCGTTGGTCCGGGACTAGCGGATAACACCGGGGAGCTGTTTTTT
TRBV7-9	NA	TRBJ2-5	few	CASSLLAGDKAQYF	TGTGCCAGCAGCTTATTGGCGGGGGACAAAGCCCAGTACTTC
TRBV15	NA	TRBJ2-3	NA	CATSSSYTDTQYF	TGTGCCACCAGCTCAAGTTACACAGATACGCAGTATTTT
TRBV11-2	TRBD1	TRBJ2-1	NA	CASSARDRGKDEQFF	TGTGCCAGCAGCGCCCGGGACAGGGGTAAGGATGAGCAGTTCTTC
TRBV12-3/TRBV12-4	TRBD1	TRBJ2-7	few	CASSLNRGYEQYF	TGTGCCAGCAGTTTGAACAGGGGCTACGAGCAGTACTTC
TRBV29-1	NA	TRBJ2-1	NA	CSVEGGQNNEQFF	TGCAGCGTTGAGGGGGGCCAGAACAATGAGCAGTTCTTC
TRBV6-6	NA	TRBJ1-2	few	CASSYTWGPDYGYTF	TGTGCCAGCAGCTACACCTGGGGTCCCGACTATGGCTACACCTTC